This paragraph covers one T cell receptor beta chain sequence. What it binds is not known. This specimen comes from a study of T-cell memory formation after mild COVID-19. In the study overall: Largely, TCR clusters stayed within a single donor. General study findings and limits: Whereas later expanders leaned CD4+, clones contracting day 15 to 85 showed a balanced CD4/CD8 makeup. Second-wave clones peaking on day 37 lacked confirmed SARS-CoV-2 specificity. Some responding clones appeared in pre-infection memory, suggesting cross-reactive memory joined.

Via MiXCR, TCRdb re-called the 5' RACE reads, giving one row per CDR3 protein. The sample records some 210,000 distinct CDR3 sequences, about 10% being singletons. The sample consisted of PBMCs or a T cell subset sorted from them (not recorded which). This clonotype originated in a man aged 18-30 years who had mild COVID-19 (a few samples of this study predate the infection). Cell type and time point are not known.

As DNA, the CDR3 is TGTGCCAGCAGTTCGGACATGACTTATCAGCCCCAGCATTTT. This codes for CASSSDMTYQPQHF. The chain joins TRBV6-6 to TRBJ1-5; tentative D call: TRBD1 (5 bases). The CDR3 sequence is 14 residues long. Trimming removed 4 bases at V and 5 bases at J, with 12 bases between. Germline lookup yields CDR1 MNHNY and CDR2 SVGAGI (reference sequence).